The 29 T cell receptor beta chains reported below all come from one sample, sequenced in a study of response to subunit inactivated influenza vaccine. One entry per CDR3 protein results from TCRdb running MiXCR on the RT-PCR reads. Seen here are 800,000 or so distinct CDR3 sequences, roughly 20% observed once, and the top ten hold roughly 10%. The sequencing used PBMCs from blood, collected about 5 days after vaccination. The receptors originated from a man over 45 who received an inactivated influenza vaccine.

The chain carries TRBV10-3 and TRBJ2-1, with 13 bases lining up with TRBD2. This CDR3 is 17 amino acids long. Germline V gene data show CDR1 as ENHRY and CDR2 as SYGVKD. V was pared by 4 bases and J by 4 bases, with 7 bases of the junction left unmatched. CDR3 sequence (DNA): TGTGCCATCAGTGGTGGAGAACTAGCGGGGGGGTACAATGAGCAGTTCTTC. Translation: CAISGGELAGGYNEQFF.

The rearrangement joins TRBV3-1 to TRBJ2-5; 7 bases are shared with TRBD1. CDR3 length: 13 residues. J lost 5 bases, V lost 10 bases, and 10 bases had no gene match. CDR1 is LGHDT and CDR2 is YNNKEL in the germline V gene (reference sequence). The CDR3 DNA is TGTGCCACCAAAAACAGGGGTGACGAGACCCAGTACTTC. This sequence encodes CATKNRGDETQYF.

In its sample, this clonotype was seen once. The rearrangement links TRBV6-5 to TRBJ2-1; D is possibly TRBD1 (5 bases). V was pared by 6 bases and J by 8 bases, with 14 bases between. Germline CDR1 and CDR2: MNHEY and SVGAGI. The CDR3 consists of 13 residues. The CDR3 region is CASRLAQGHEQFF. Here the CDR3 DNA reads TGTGCCAGCAGACTCGCCCAGGGTCATGAGCAGTTCTTC.

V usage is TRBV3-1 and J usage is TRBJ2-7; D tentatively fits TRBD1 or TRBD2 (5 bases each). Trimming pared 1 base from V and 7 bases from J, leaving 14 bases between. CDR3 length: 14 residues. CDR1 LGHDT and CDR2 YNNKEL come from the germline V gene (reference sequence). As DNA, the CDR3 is TGTGCCAGCAGCCAAGGGAACCAATGGGGGGAGCAGTACTTC. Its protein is CASSQGNQWGEQYF.

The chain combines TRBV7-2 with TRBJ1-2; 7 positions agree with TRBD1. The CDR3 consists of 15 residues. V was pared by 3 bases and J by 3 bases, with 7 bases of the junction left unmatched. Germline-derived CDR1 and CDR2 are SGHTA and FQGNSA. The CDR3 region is CASSFGEGAYYGYTF. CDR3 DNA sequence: TGTGCCAGCAGCTTTGGGGAGGGGGCGTACTATGGCTACACCTTC.

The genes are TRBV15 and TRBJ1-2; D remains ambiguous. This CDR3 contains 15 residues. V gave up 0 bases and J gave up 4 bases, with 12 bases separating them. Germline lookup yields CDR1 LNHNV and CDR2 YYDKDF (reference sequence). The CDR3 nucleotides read TGTGCCACCAGCAGAGATTTGGCCATCCCCTATGGCTACACCTTC. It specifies CATSRDLAIPYGYTF.

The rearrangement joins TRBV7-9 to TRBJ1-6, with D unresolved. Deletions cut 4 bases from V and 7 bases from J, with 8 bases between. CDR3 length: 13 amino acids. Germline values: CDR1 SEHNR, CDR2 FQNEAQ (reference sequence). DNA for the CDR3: TGTGCCAGCAGCTCTGGTTGGAATTCACCCCTCCACTTT. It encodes CASSSGWNSPLHF.

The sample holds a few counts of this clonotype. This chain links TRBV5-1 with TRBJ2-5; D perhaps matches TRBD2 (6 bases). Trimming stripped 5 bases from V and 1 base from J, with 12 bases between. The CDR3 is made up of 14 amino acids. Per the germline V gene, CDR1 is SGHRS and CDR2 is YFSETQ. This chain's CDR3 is CASSKGGAQETQYF. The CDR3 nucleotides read TGCGCCAGCAGTAAAGGAGGGGCCCAAGAGACCCAGTACTTC. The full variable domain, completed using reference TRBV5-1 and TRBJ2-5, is KAGVTQTPRYLIKTRGQQVTLSCSPISGHRSVSWYQQTPGQGLQFLFEYFSETQRNKGNFPGRFSGRQFSNSRSEMNVSTLELGDSALYLCASSKGGAQETQYFGPGTRLLVL.

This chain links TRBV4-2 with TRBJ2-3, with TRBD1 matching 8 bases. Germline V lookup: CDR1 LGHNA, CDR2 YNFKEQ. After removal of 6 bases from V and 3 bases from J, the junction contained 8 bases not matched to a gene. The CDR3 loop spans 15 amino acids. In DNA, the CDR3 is TGTGCCAGCAGGTGGACAGGGAAAATGACAGATACGCAGTATTTT. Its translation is CASRWTGKMTDTQYF.

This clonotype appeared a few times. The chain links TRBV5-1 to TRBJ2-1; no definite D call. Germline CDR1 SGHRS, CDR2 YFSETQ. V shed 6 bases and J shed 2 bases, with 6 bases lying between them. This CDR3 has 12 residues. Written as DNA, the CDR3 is TGCGCCAGCAAGCTTGCCTACAATGAGCAGTTCTTC. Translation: CASKLAYNEQFF.

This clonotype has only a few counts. In nucleotides, the CDR3 is TGTGCCAGCAGTTCTCCACCCGGGACTAGCGGATACAATGAGCAGTTCTTC. Its translation is CASSSPPGTSGYNEQFF. The rearrangement joins TRBV7-9 to TRBJ2-1, with 11 bases lining up with TRBD2. The germline CDR1 and CDR2 sequences are SEHNR and FQNEAQ (reference sequence). The length of the CDR3 is 17 residues. Trimming removed 6 bases from V and 4 bases from J; junction bases left unmatched: 11.

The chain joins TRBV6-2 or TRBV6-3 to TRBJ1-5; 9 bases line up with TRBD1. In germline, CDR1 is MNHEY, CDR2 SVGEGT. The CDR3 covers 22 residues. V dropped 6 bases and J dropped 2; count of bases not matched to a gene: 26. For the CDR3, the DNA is TGTGCCAGCAGGATATACCCTTGGACAGGGGCCAATCGAGGTCTGGGCAATCAGCCCCAGCATTTT. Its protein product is CASRIYPWTGANRGLGNQPQHF.

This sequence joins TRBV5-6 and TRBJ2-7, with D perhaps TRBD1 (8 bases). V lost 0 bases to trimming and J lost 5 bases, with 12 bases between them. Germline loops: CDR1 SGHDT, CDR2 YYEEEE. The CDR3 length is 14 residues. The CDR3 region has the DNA TGTGCCAGCAGCTTGGTACAGGGGGGGGACGAGCAGTACTTC. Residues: CASSLVQGGDEQYF.

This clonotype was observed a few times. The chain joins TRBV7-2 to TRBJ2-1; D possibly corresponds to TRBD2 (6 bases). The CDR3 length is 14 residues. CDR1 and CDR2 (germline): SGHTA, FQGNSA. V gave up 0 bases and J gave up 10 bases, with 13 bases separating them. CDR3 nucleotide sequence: TGTGCCAGCAGCTTAGCGGGGAGGTACTGGGAGCAGTTCTTC. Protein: CASSLAGRYWEQFF.

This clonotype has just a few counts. CDR3 coding DNA: TGTGCCACCAGAGAGCAAGGAGAGACCCAGTACTTC. Translated: CATREQGETQYF. V is TRBV10-3 and J is TRBJ2-5; D unresolved. The germline gives CDR1 ENHRY, CDR2 SYGVKD. The CDR3 has 12 amino acids. Trimming removed 10 bases at V and 4 bases at J, with 13 bases between.

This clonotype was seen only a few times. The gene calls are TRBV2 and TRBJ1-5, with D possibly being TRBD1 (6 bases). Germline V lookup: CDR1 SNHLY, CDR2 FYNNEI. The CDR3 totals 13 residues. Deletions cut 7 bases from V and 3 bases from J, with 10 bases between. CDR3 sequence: CASMRDTNQPQHF. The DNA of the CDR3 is TGTGCCAGCATGCGGGACACCAATCAGCCCCAGCATTTT.

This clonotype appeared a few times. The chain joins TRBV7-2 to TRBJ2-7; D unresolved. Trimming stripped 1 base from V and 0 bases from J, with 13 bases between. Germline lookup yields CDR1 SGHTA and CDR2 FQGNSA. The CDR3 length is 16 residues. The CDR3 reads CASSLGAPPTSYEQYF. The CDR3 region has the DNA TGTGCCAGCAGCTTAGGCGCCCCCCCGACCTCCTACGAGCAGTACTTC.

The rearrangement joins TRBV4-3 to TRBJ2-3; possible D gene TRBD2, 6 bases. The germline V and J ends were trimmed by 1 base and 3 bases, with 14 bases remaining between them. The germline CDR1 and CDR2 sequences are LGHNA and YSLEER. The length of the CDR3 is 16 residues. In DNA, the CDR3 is TGCGCCAGCAGCCAAGTAAGGGGAGGTTGGACAGATACGCAGTATTTT. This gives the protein CASSQVRGGWTDTQYF.

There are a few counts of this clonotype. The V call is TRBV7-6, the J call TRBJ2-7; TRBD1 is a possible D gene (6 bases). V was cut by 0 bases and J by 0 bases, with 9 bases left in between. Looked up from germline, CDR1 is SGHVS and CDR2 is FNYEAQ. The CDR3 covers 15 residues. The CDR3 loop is CASSLAGAISYEQYF. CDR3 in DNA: TGTGCCAGCAGCTTAGCGGGGGCGATCTCCTACGAGCAGTACTTC.

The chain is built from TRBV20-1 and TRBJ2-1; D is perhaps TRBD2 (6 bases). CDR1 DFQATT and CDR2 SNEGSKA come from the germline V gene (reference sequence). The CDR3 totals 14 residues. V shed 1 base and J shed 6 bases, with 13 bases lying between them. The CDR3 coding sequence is TGCAGTGCTAGAGTTTCCTGGAGGGGCAATGAGCAGTTCTTC. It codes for CSARVSWRGNEQFF.

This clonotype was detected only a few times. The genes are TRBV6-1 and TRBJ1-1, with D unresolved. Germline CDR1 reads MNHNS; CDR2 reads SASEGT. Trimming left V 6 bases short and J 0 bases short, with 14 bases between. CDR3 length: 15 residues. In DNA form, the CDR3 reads TGTGCCAGCAGCCCCCGAGGGCAGATGAACACTGAAGCTTTCTTT. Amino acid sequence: CASSPRGQMNTEAFF.

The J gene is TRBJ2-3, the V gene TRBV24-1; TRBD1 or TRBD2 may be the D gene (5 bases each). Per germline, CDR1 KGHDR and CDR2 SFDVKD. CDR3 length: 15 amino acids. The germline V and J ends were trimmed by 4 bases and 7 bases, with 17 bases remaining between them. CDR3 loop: CATSETTGRLNTQYF. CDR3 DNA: TGTGCCACCAGTGAAACTACGGGACGTTTGAATACGCAGTATTTT.

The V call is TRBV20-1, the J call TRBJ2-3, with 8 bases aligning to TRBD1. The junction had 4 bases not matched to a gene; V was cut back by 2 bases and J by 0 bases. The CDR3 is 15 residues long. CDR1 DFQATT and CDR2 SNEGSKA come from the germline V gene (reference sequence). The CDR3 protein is CSARRGQVSTDTQYF. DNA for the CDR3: TGCAGTGCTAGACGGGGACAGGTCAGCACAGATACGCAGTATTTT.

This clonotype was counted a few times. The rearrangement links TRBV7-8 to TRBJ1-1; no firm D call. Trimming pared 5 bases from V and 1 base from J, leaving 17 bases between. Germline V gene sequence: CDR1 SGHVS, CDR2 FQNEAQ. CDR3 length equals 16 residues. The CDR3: CASSPAPETGNTEAFF. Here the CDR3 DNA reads TGTGCCAGCAGCCCAGCGCCAGAGACCGGGAACACTGAAGCTTTCTTT.

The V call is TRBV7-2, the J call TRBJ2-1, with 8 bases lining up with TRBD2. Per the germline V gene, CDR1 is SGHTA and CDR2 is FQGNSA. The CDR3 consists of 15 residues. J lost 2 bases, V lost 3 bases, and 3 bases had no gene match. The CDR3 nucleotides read TGTGCCAGCAGCTTTGAGCGGGGGACCTACAATGAGCAGTTCTTC. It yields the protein CASSFERGTYNEQFF.

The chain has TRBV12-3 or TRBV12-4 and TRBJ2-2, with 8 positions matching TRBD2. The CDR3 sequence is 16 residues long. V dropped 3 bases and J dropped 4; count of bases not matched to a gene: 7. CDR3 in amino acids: CASSFGRGAATGELFF. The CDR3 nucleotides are TGTGCCAGCAGTTTTGGGCGGGGGGCGGCCACCGGGGAGCTGTTTTTT.

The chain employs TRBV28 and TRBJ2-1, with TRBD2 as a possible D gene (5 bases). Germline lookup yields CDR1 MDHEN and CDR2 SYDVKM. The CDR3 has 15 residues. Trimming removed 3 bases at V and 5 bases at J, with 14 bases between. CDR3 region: CASSLLRGENNEQFF. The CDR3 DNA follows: TGTGCCAGCAGTTTGCTACGGGGAGAAAACAATGAGCAGTTCTTC.

This CDR3 reads CAILQTGTYNEQFF. CDR3 nucleotides: TGTGCCATCCTTCAGACAGGTACCTACAATGAGCAGTTCTTC. The V and J genes are TRBV28 and TRBJ2-1; D possibly corresponds to TRBD1 (6 bases). Trimming cost V 10 bases and J 2 bases, with 15 bases left between them. Per germline, CDR1 MDHEN and CDR2 SYDVKM. The CDR3 sequence is 14 residues long.

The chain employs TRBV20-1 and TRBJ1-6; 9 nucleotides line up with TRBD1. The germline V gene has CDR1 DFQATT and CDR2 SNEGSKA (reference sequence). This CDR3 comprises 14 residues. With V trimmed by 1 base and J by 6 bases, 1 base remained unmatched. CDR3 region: CSARATGGNSPLHF. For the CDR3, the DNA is TGCAGTGCTAGAGCGACAGGGGGTAATTCACCCCTCCACTTT.